A selection of T cell receptor beta chains follows, all from one sample in a study of T cells in Graves' hyperthyroidism and ophthalmopathy. TCRdb ran MiXCR on the multiplex PCR reads and lists one entry per CDR3 protein. Here the sample spans hundreds of thousands of distinct CDR3 sequences, roughly 22% being singletons. The sequenced sample was blood. These receptors were taken from a young man with Graves' ophthalmopathy. Each CDR3 is given with its conserved first and last residue. Fields, in order: D gene, J gene, V gene, clone size, CDR3 protein, CDR3 DNA. A D gene is named only where the DNA matches it firmly. Rows give clone size only sometimes, using once, few, many, or a class for an expanded clone.

D: NA; J: TRBJ2-3; V: TRBV29-1; size: NA; CDR3: CSVGRSGTDTQYF; DNA: TGCAGCGTAGGGAGGTCGGGCACAGATACGCAGTATTTT
D: NA; J: TRBJ1-1; V: TRBV7-8; size: many; CDR3: CASSLSGGTEAFF; DNA: TGTGCCAGCAGCTTATCTGGGGGTACTGAAGCTTTCTTT
D: NA; J: TRBJ2-1; V: TRBV5-1; size: NA; CDR3: CASSLGGLLGEQFF; DNA: TGCGCCAGCAGCTTGGGAGGACTGTTAGGTGAGCAGTTCTTC
D: NA; J: TRBJ2-3; V: TRBV5-1; size: NA; CDR3: CASSLGSGTDTQYF; DNA: TGCGCCAGCAGCTTGGGGAGCGGCACAGATACGCAGTATTTT
D: TRBD2; J: TRBJ2-7; V: TRBV5-4; size: few; CDR3: CASSLAVSGGGGSYEQYF; DNA: TGTGCCAGCAGCTTGGCGGTTAGCGGGGGGGGGGGCTCCTACGAGCAGTACTTC
D: NA; J: TRBJ1-1; V: TRBV15; size: few; CDR3: CATSRDMGKTEAFF; DNA: TGTGCCACCAGCAGAGATATGGGGAAGACTGAAGCTTTCTTT
D: NA; J: TRBJ2-1; V: TRBV15; size: NA; CDR3: CATSQYNEQFF; DNA: TGTGCCACCTCCCAATACAATGAGCAGTTCTTC
D: TRBD1; J: TRBJ2-7; V: TRBV20-1; size: NA; CDR3: CSARGTERQSLGEQYF; DNA: TGCAGTGCTAGGGGGACAGAGAGACAATCCCTTGGCGAGCAGTACTTC
D: NA; J: TRBJ1-1; V: TRBV18; size: few; CDR3: CASSPRTEGNTEAFF; DNA: TGTGCCAGCTCACCGAGGACGGAGGGTAACACTGAAGCTTTCTTT
D: NA; J: TRBJ2-3; V: TRBV20-1; size: NA; CDR3: CSAPSWQGMSTDTQYF; DNA: TGCAGTGCCCCGAGCTGGCAGGGGATGAGCACAGATACGCAGTATTTT
D: NA; J: TRBJ2-1; V: TRBV19; size: NA; CDR3: CASNTGNPGSYNEQFF; DNA: TGTGCCAGTAATACTGGAAACCCCGGCTCCTACAATGAGCAGTTCTTC
D: NA; J: TRBJ2-3; V: TRBV5-1; size: many; CDR3: CASSLVTRAPSTDTQYF; DNA: TGCGCCAGCAGCTTGGTTACACGAGCGCCTAGCACAGATACGCAGTATTTT
D: NA; J: TRBJ2-4; V: TRBV7-9; size: many; CDR3: CASSPSTGLLIQYF; DNA: TGTGCCAGCAGCCCCTCAACAGGGTTGCTCATTCAGTACTTC
D: NA; J: TRBJ1-2; V: TRBV3-1; size: NA; CDR3: CASSGDRAYGYTF; DNA: TGTGCCAGCAGTGGGGACCGGGCCTATGGCTACACCTTC
D: NA; J: TRBJ1-4; V: TRBV5-1; size: NA; CDR3: CASSPGSTNEKLFF; DNA: TGCGCCAGCAGCCCCGGGTCAACTAATGAAAAACTGTTTTTT